Listed below are T cell receptor beta chains from one sample, sequenced in a study of Ad26.COV2.S vaccination and SARS-CoV-2 variants. This table comes from immunoSEQ multiplex PCR, and its TCRdb copy is limited to in-frame clones, with some not included. The sample holds some 410,000 clones; about 90% are singletons and the top ten take approximately 1.6%. Specimen: peripheral blood, collected in a trial of Ad26.COV2.S vaccine versus placebo. The receptor set was obtained from a person between 18 and 60 years old who received the Ad26.COV2.S COVID-19 vaccine or a placebo. The CDR3 runs from the conserved cysteine through the conserved F or W. Fields, in order: J gene, D gene, clone size, V gene, CDR3 DNA, CDR3 protein. The D gene is left open where the match is weak. The size field is filled for only some rows; it gives once, few, many or a size class.

j_call: TRBJ2-3
d_call: -
clone_size: -
v_call: TRBV5-4
cdr3_nt: TGTGCCAGCAGCCTAACCGACTTCCCCGGCACAGATACGCAGTATTTT
cdr3_aa: CASSLTDFPGTDTQYF

j_call: TRBJ1-5
d_call: -
clone_size: -
v_call: TRBV6-2/TRBV6-3
cdr3_nt: TGTGCCAGCAGTTACCCGGGGGGTTCTAATAGCAATCAGCCCCAGCATTTT
cdr3_aa: CASSYPGGSNSNQPQHF

j_call: TRBJ1-1
d_call: -
clone_size: -
v_call: TRBV20-1
cdr3_nt: TGCAGTGCTACAGGGAACACTGAAGCTTTCTTT
cdr3_aa: CSATGNTEAFF

j_call: TRBJ2-1
d_call: -
clone_size: -
v_call: TRBV4-3
cdr3_nt: TGCGCCAGCAGCCAAGATCCCACAGGGAGCGATGAGCAGTTCTTC
cdr3_aa: CASSQDPTGSDEQFF

j_call: TRBJ2-1
d_call: TRBD1
clone_size: -
v_call: TRBV4-2
cdr3_nt: TGTGCCAGCAGCCTGGAGGCGGGACAGGGGATCGGCGATGAGCAGTTCTTC
cdr3_aa: CASSLEAGQGIGDEQFF

j_call: TRBJ2-7
d_call: TRBD1
clone_size: -
v_call: TRBV6-5
cdr3_nt: TGTGCCAGCAGATACGGGACAGGGGCGAATAACGAGCAGTACTTC
cdr3_aa: CASRYGTGANNEQYF

j_call: TRBJ1-2
d_call: -
clone_size: -
v_call: TRBV7-2
cdr3_nt: TGTGCCAGCAGCCCAGGAGTCTTTAACTATGGCTACACCTTC
cdr3_aa: CASSPGVFNYGYTF

j_call: TRBJ2-7
d_call: TRBD1
clone_size: once
v_call: TRBV5-6
cdr3_nt: TGTGCCAGCAGCTACGACAGGGGATACGAGCAGTACTTC
cdr3_aa: CASSYDRGYEQYF

j_call: TRBJ1-6
d_call: -
clone_size: -
v_call: TRBV28
cdr3_nt: TGTGCCAGCAGCCCCGTAAGTCCTTCGGGGGTAAATTCACCCCTCCACTTT
cdr3_aa: CASSPVSPSGVNSPLHF

j_call: TRBJ1-6
d_call: -
clone_size: -
v_call: TRBV25-1
cdr3_nt: TGTGCCAGCAGTGCGGAGGGTTTTTGGAATTCACCCCTCCACTTT
cdr3_aa: CASSAEGFWNSPLHF

j_call: TRBJ2-1
d_call: TRBD2
clone_size: -
v_call: TRBV7-8
cdr3_nt: TGTGCCAGCAGCTTAGTCTCTCGGCTAGCGGGGACTGGATCGAAGCAGTTCTTC
cdr3_aa: CASSLVSRLAGTGSKQFF

j_call: TRBJ2-1
d_call: TRBD2
clone_size: -
v_call: TRBV7-2
cdr3_nt: TGTGCCAGCAGGTCTATAGCGGGGCGGGCCGCTGAGCAGTTCTTC
cdr3_aa: CASRSIAGRAAEQFF

j_call: TRBJ1-3
d_call: -
clone_size: -
v_call: TRBV11-2
cdr3_nt: TGTGCCAGCAGCTTAGGGGCAGGGCACTCTGGAAACACCATATATTTT
cdr3_aa: CASSLGAGHSGNTIYF

j_call: TRBJ1-2
d_call: TRBD1
clone_size: -
v_call: TRBV30
cdr3_nt: TGTGCCTGGACCACCGGACAGGGGGCAGTTGGCTACACCTTC
cdr3_aa: CAWTTGQGAVGYTF

j_call: TRBJ1-1
d_call: TRBD1
clone_size: -
v_call: TRBV5-4
cdr3_nt: TGTGCCAGCAGCCACCTACAGGGGGCGCGTCTGAACACTGAAGCTTTCTTT
cdr3_aa: CASSHLQGARLNTEAFF

j_call: TRBJ2-3
d_call: TRBD2
clone_size: -
v_call: TRBV7-2
cdr3_nt: TGTGCCACCGGACTAGCGGGGGTTCAGGATACGCAGTATTTT
cdr3_aa: CATGLAGVQDTQYF

j_call: TRBJ2-5
d_call: TRBD2
clone_size: -
v_call: TRBV13
cdr3_nt: TGTGCCAGCAGCAGTCGACTAGCCCAAGAGACCCAGTACTTC
cdr3_aa: CASSSRLAQETQYF

j_call: TRBJ2-7
d_call: TRBD1
clone_size: -
v_call: TRBV6-7
cdr3_nt: TGTGCCAGCAGTTCCTGGACAGGGATATACGAGCAGTACTTC
cdr3_aa: CASSSWTGIYEQYF

j_call: TRBJ2-7
d_call: -
clone_size: -
v_call: TRBV4-3
cdr3_nt: TGCGCCAGCAGCCAAGTGCCCCGAGTAAAGTCCTACGAGCAGTACTTC
cdr3_aa: CASSQVPRVKSYEQYF

j_call: TRBJ1-2
d_call: -
clone_size: -
v_call: TRBV6-2/TRBV6-3
cdr3_nt: TGTGCCAGCAGCAGAATTACAGGCAGGGCCAACTATGGCTACACCTTC
cdr3_aa: CASSRITGRANYGYTF

j_call: TRBJ1-3
d_call: -
clone_size: -
v_call: TRBV2
cdr3_nt: TGTGCCAGTAGAACCGGACTATCCGGAAACACCATATATTTT
cdr3_aa: CASRTGLSGNTIYF

j_call: TRBJ1-2
d_call: -
clone_size: -
v_call: TRBV12-3/TRBV12-4
cdr3_nt: TGTGCCAGCAGTTTAACGGCCTATGGCTACACCTTC
cdr3_aa: CASSLTAYGYTF

j_call: TRBJ2-7
d_call: -
clone_size: -
v_call: TRBV5-6
cdr3_nt: TGTGCCAGCAGCCCGGGACTGACTACCTACGAGCAGTACTTC
cdr3_aa: CASSPGLTTYEQYF

j_call: TRBJ2-7
d_call: TRBD1
clone_size: -
v_call: TRBV7-2
cdr3_nt: TGTGCCAGCAGCGCGCAGGACAGGACCTACGAGCAGTACTTC
cdr3_aa: CASSAQDRTYEQYF

j_call: TRBJ2-2
d_call: -
clone_size: -
v_call: TRBV2
cdr3_nt: TGTGCCAGCAGTGACAGCAACACCGGGGAGCTGTTTTTT
cdr3_aa: CASSDSNTGELFF

j_call: TRBJ1-4
d_call: -
clone_size: -
v_call: TRBV5-5
cdr3_nt: TGTGCCAGCAGCTTGGCAACTAATGAAAAACTGTTTTTT
cdr3_aa: CASSLATNEKLFF

j_call: TRBJ2-2
d_call: -
clone_size: -
v_call: TRBV25-1
cdr3_nt: TGTGCCAGCAGTGAAGAGGGGGTACTTAACACCGGGGAGCTGTTTTTT
cdr3_aa: CASSEEGVLNTGELFF

j_call: TRBJ2-2
d_call: -
clone_size: -
v_call: TRBV5-5
cdr3_nt: TGTGCCAGCAGCTTGGGGGGAGACACCGGGGAGCTGTTTTTT
cdr3_aa: CASSLGGDTGELFF

j_call: TRBJ2-3
d_call: TRBD2
clone_size: -
v_call: TRBV29-1
cdr3_nt: TGCAGCGAGCTCGGTAGCGGGGGCCAGGGAGATACGCAGTATTTT
cdr3_aa: CSELGSGGQGDTQYF

j_call: TRBJ1-2
d_call: TRBD1
clone_size: -
v_call: TRBV5-6
cdr3_nt: TGTGCCAGCAGCCCCGACAGGGGGCGTCCCTATGGCTACACCTTC
cdr3_aa: CASSPDRGRPYGYTF

j_call: TRBJ1-2
d_call: -
clone_size: once
v_call: TRBV29-1
cdr3_nt: TGCAGCGTTTATACATTGAACTATGGCTACACCTTC
cdr3_aa: CSVYTLNYGYTF

j_call: TRBJ2-6
d_call: -
clone_size: -
v_call: TRBV4-3
cdr3_nt: TGCGCCAGCAGCCCTACCTTGGGGGTTGGGGAATATTCTGGGGCCAACGTCCTGACTTTC
cdr3_aa: CASSPTLGVGEYSGANVLTF

j_call: TRBJ1-1
d_call: -
clone_size: -
v_call: TRBV9
cdr3_nt: TGTGCCAGCAGCGCCCCCAGGGGAGGGTCCACTGAAGCTTTCTTT
cdr3_aa: CASSAPRGGSTEAFF

j_call: TRBJ2-5
d_call: -
clone_size: -
v_call: TRBV7-8
cdr3_nt: TGTGCCAGCAGCTTACTAGAGACCCAGTACTTC
cdr3_aa: CASSLLETQYF

j_call: TRBJ2-3
d_call: TRBD2
clone_size: -
v_call: TRBV25-1
cdr3_nt: TGTGCCAGCAGTAGCCTAGCGGGGACAGATACGCAGTATTTT
cdr3_aa: CASSSLAGTDTQYF

j_call: TRBJ1-4
d_call: -
clone_size: -
v_call: TRBV5-1
cdr3_nt: TGCGCCAGCAGCTTGTTGTCGAATCGGGAAAAACTGTTTTTT
cdr3_aa: CASSLLSNREKLFF

j_call: TRBJ1-5
d_call: -
clone_size: -
v_call: TRBV6-2/TRBV6-3
cdr3_nt: TGTGCCAGCAGTTACGACGGGGGGGCCTTGCCCCAGCATTTT
cdr3_aa: CASSYDGGALPQHF

j_call: TRBJ2-7
d_call: -
clone_size: -
v_call: TRBV5-4
cdr3_nt: TGTGCCAGCAGCTCCGGCTTGGCTGCCTACGAGCAGTACTTC
cdr3_aa: CASSSGLAAYEQYF

j_call: TRBJ2-7
d_call: -
clone_size: once
v_call: TRBV19
cdr3_nt: TGTGCCAGTAGTTTCCAGGGGGGATTCTACGAGCAGTACTTC
cdr3_aa: CASSFQGGFYEQYF

j_call: TRBJ2-7
d_call: TRBD1
clone_size: -
v_call: TRBV29-1
cdr3_nt: TGCAGCGTCGACGGACAGGGCGGCTACGAGCAGTACTTC
cdr3_aa: CSVDGQGGYEQYF

j_call: TRBJ1-3
d_call: TRBD1
clone_size: -
v_call: TRBV19
cdr3_nt: TGTGCCACCGTGACAGGGTCTCCCTCTGGAAACACCATATATTTT
cdr3_aa: CATVTGSPSGNTIYF

j_call: TRBJ1-4
d_call: -
clone_size: -
v_call: TRBV19
cdr3_nt: TGTGCCAGTAGTGTCCTATTCGGGACGGCTGGAGAACTGTTTTTT
cdr3_aa: CASSVLFGTAGELFF

j_call: TRBJ2-7
d_call: -
clone_size: -
v_call: TRBV3-1/TRBV3-2
cdr3_nt: TGTGCCAGCAGCAGGGGTTCCTACGAGCAGTACTTC
cdr3_aa: CASSRGSYEQYF

j_call: TRBJ2-1
d_call: -
clone_size: once
v_call: TRBV14
cdr3_nt: TGTGCCAGCAGCCTGCCGGGACTCCCAAGGGATGAGCAGTTCTTC
cdr3_aa: CASSLPGLPRDEQFF